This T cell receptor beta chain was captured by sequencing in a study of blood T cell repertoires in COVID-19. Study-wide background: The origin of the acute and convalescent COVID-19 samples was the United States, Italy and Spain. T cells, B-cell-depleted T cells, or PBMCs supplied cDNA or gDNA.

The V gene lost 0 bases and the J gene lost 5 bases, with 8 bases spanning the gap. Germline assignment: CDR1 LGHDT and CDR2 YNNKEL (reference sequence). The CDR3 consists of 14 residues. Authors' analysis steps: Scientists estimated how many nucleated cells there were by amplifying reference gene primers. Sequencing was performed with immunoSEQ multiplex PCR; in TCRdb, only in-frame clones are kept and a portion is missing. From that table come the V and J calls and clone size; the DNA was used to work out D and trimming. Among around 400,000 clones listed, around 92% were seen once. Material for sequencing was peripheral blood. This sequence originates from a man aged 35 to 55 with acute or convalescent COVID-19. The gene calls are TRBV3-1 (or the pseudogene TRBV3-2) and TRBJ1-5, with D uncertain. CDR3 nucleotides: TGTGCCAGCAGCCAAGATCCCGGTGATCAGCCCCAGCATTTT. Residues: CASSQDPGDQPQHF.